This entry lists 3 T cell receptor beta chains sequenced from one sample in a study of T cell responses to AZD1222 COVID-19 vaccine. The assay was immunoSEQ multiplex PCR, and TCRdb's table has in-frame clones only and misses some. The repertoire holds about 150,000 clones, with 90% as singletons. The sequenced sample was peripheral blood, obtained on day 0 of AZD1222 vaccination. Receptor source: an adult in good health.

The chain is built from TRBV4-1 and TRBJ2-1; 9 nucleotides match TRBD2. J lost 3 bases, V lost 2 bases, and 2 bases had no gene match. Germline lookup yields CDR1 MGHRA and CDR2 YSYEKL. This CDR3 contains 15 residues. The CDR3 nucleotides read TGCGCCAGCAGCCAATCGACTAGCGGCTACAATGAGCAGTTCTTC. This encodes CASSQSTSGYNEQFF.

Notes on this clone: The identical CDR3 is also encoded by other nucleotide sequences in the sample. The chain joins TRBV2 to TRBJ1-1; no clear D gene. V was pared by 1 base and J by 4 bases, with 7 bases between. The germline CDR1 and CDR2 sequences are SNHLY and FYNNEI. The CDR3 totals 13 residues. The CDR3 DNA reads TGTGCCAGCAGTGAAGAAGGGTCCACTGAAGCTTTCTTT. It specifies CASSEEGSTEAFF.

The gene calls are TRBV28 and TRBJ2-7; possibly TRBD1 for D (6 bases). Per the germline V gene, CDR1 is MDHEN and CDR2 is SYDVKM. V was shortened by 0 bases and J by 0 bases, with 9 bases between the two germline ends. The CDR3 spans 15 residues. CDR3 in amino acids: CASSLWQGSSYEQYF. The CDR3 nucleotides are TGTGCCAGCAGTTTATGGCAGGGGAGCTCCTACGAGCAGTACTTC.